This is a list of T cell receptor beta chains from one sample in a study of blood T cell repertoires in COVID-19. Produced via immunoSEQ multiplex PCR; TCRdb's table is partial and in-frame only. The table lists about 250,000 clones, 85% to 90% of them singletons. The sequenced material came from PBMCs or T cells enriched from blood (not recorded which). These receptors originate from a woman in her fifties or sixties who had recovered from COVID-19. Each CDR3 is given with its conserved first and last residue. Each record gives: D gene, J gene, V gene, clone size, CDR3 DNA, CDR3 protein. The D gene is left open where the match is weak. Only part of the rows carry a size: once, few, many, or a class if the clone is expanded.

d_gene: TRBD2
j_gene: TRBJ2-2
v_gene: TRBV5-1
abundance: -
CDR3nt: TGCGCCAGCACCCCTGCCGGGACTACGAACACCGGGGAGCTGTTTTTT
CDR3aa: CASTPAGTTNTGELFF

d_gene: TRBD2
j_gene: TRBJ2-7
v_gene: TRBV5-1
abundance: once
CDR3nt: TGCGCCAGCAGCTTGGAGGGACTAGCGGGAGACGAGCAGTACTTC
CDR3aa: CASSLEGLAGDEQYF

d_gene: -
j_gene: TRBJ2-3
v_gene: TRBV30
abundance: once
CDR3nt: TGTGCCTGGAGTGTACATGGTCAAAAGGATACGCAGTATTTT
CDR3aa: CAWSVHGQKDTQYF

d_gene: -
j_gene: TRBJ2-2
v_gene: TRBV30
abundance: -
CDR3nt: TGTGCCTGGAGTGTACTGCACACCGGGGAGCTGTTTTTT
CDR3aa: CAWSVLHTGELFF

d_gene: TRBD1
j_gene: TRBJ1-5
v_gene: TRBV6-5
abundance: -
CDR3nt: TGTGCCAGCAGCGACAGGGTGCGACAGCCCCAGCATTTT
CDR3aa: CASSDRVRQPQHF

d_gene: TRBD1
j_gene: TRBJ1-2
v_gene: TRBV7-8
abundance: -
CDR3nt: TGTGCCAGCAGCTTAGACGTGCAGGGGGTTGGCTACACCTTC
CDR3aa: CASSLDVQGVGYTF

d_gene: -
j_gene: TRBJ1-1
v_gene: TRBV29-1
abundance: -
CDR3nt: TGCAGCGGGAGGAGGAACACTGAAGCTTTCTTT
CDR3aa: CSGRRNTEAFF

d_gene: TRBD1
j_gene: TRBJ1-4
v_gene: TRBV18
abundance: -
CDR3nt: TGTGCCAGCTCTACAGGGGCTAATGAAAAACTGTTTTTT
CDR3aa: CASSTGANEKLFF

d_gene: TRBD1
j_gene: TRBJ1-6
v_gene: TRBV7-9
abundance: -
CDR3nt: TGTGCCAGCAGCCCTGGGACAGGCCTGTATAATTCACCCCTCCACTTT
CDR3aa: CASSPGTGLYNSPLHF

d_gene: TRBD1
j_gene: TRBJ2-6
v_gene: TRBV27
abundance: once
CDR3nt: TGTGCCAGCAGCCCGGGACAGTTCCGCTCTGGGGCCAACGTCCTGACTTTC
CDR3aa: CASSPGQFRSGANVLTF

d_gene: TRBD1
j_gene: TRBJ1-6
v_gene: TRBV19
abundance: -
CDR3nt: TGTGCCAGTAGTATAACAGGGGTGGATTCACCCCTCCACTTT
CDR3aa: CASSITGVDSPLHF

d_gene: -
j_gene: TRBJ1-2
v_gene: TRBV7-9
abundance: -
CDR3nt: TGTGCCAGCAGCTTGGGGACACCGGATCGGGGCTACACCTTC
CDR3aa: CASSLGTPDRGYTF

d_gene: TRBD1
j_gene: TRBJ1-3
v_gene: TRBV6-4
abundance: -
CDR3nt: TGTGCCAGCAACGGAGGGATTCGGGACAGTGCTGGAAACACCATATATTTT
CDR3aa: CASNGGIRDSAGNTIYF

d_gene: TRBD2
j_gene: TRBJ2-7
v_gene: TRBV18
abundance: -
CDR3nt: TGTGCCAGCTCACTAACGCAGGGACTAGCGGCCCGCGAAACCTACGAGCAGTACTTC
CDR3aa: CASSLTQGLAARETYEQYF

d_gene: TRBD1
j_gene: TRBJ2-7
v_gene: TRBV3-1/TRBV3-2
abundance: -
CDR3nt: TGTGCCAGCAGCCAAAGGGACAGGCACGGGGACGAGCAGTACTTC
CDR3aa: CASSQRDRHGDEQYF

d_gene: TRBD2
j_gene: TRBJ2-1
v_gene: TRBV5-1
abundance: -
CDR3nt: TGCGCCAGCAGCTTGAGCGGGGGATACAATGAGCAGTTCTTC
CDR3aa: CASSLSGGYNEQFF

d_gene: TRBD2
j_gene: TRBJ2-1
v_gene: TRBV4-3
abundance: once
CDR3nt: TGCGCCAGCAGCCAAGCCCTCGGGACTAGCGGGAGAAGTGAGCAGTTCTTC
CDR3aa: CASSQALGTSGRSEQFF

d_gene: TRBD2
j_gene: TRBJ2-1
v_gene: TRBV5-4
abundance: -
CDR3nt: TGTGCCAGCAGCGGGGAGACTAGCGGGAGGGCCCCCAGGGAGCAGTTCTTC
CDR3aa: CASSGETSGRAPREQFF

d_gene: -
j_gene: TRBJ1-2
v_gene: TRBV18
abundance: -
CDR3nt: TGTGCCAGCTCACCGGATGTGGAGTATGGCTACACCTTC
CDR3aa: CASSPDVEYGYTF

d_gene: TRBD1
j_gene: TRBJ1-1
v_gene: TRBV5-8
abundance: -
CDR3nt: TGTGCCAGCAGCAAAGGACAGGGTTGGACTGAAGCTTTCTTT
CDR3aa: CASSKGQGWTEAFF

d_gene: -
j_gene: TRBJ1-3
v_gene: TRBV7-2
abundance: once
CDR3nt: TGTGCCAGCAGCTTAGCCTTAGTAAACACCATATATTTT
CDR3aa: CASSLALVNTIYF

d_gene: TRBD2
j_gene: TRBJ2-1
v_gene: TRBV10-3
abundance: -
CDR3nt: TGTGCCATCAGCGCCACAATAGCGGGAGGCTACAATGAGCAGTTCTTC
CDR3aa: CAISATIAGGYNEQFF

d_gene: -
j_gene: TRBJ2-1
v_gene: TRBV9
abundance: -
CDR3nt: TGTGCCAGCAGCGTAGACCCTCAGGGCGACAATGAGCAGTTCTTC
CDR3aa: CASSVDPQGDNEQFF

d_gene: TRBD2
j_gene: TRBJ2-1
v_gene: TRBV2
abundance: -
CDR3nt: TGTGCCAGCAGTTCTAGCGGGAGGCTTAATGAGCAGTTCTTC
CDR3aa: CASSSSGRLNEQFF

d_gene: TRBD1
j_gene: TRBJ1-6
v_gene: TRBV15
abundance: -
CDR3nt: TGTGCCACCAGAAGTCCGGGACAGGGTTCTGATAATTCACCCCTCCACTTT
CDR3aa: CATRSPGQGSDNSPLHF

d_gene: TRBD2
j_gene: TRBJ2-1
v_gene: TRBV19
abundance: -
CDR3nt: TGTGCCAGTAGTATAGGGGGTAGAATGGTAGCGGGCCTTTCCTACAATGAGCAGTTCTTC
CDR3aa: CASSIGGRMVAGLSYNEQFF

d_gene: -
j_gene: TRBJ2-3
v_gene: TRBV5-5
abundance: -
CDR3nt: TGTGCCAGCAGCATTCGGGAGCGGGCAGATACGCAGTATTTT
CDR3aa: CASSIRERADTQYF

d_gene: -
j_gene: TRBJ2-5
v_gene: TRBV30
abundance: -
CDR3nt: TGTGCCTGGAGTGTACTATTAGAGACCCAGTACTTC
CDR3aa: CAWSVLLETQYF

d_gene: -
j_gene: TRBJ1-4
v_gene: TRBV5-1
abundance: once
CDR3nt: TGCGCCAGCAGCTTGGGCGACGGGTATGAAAAACTGTTTTTT
CDR3aa: CASSLGDGYEKLFF

d_gene: TRBD1
j_gene: TRBJ1-1
v_gene: TRBV7-6
abundance: -
CDR3nt: TGTGCCAGCAGCACCGGACAGGGGGACACTGAAGCTTTCTTT
CDR3aa: CASSTGQGDTEAFF

d_gene: TRBD1
j_gene: TRBJ1-6
v_gene: TRBV29-1
abundance: -
CDR3nt: TGCAGCGCTCGGACAGGGGAGAATTCACCCCTCCACTTT
CDR3aa: CSARTGENSPLHF

d_gene: TRBD1
j_gene: TRBJ1-5
v_gene: TRBV5-8
abundance: -
CDR3nt: TGTGCCAGCAGCTTGGGGACAGGGGGAGGGCGTTGGGATCAGCCCCAGCATTTT
CDR3aa: CASSLGTGGGRWDQPQHF

d_gene: -
j_gene: TRBJ1-4
v_gene: TRBV5-1
abundance: -
CDR3nt: TGCGCCAGCAGCTTGGGGACAGAGCGAGAAAAACTGTTTTTT
CDR3aa: CASSLGTEREKLFF

d_gene: -
j_gene: TRBJ2-5
v_gene: TRBV5-4
abundance: once
CDR3nt: TGTGCCAGCAGCCGAGAACGAGAGACCCAGTACTTC
CDR3aa: CASSRERETQYF

d_gene: -
j_gene: TRBJ1-1
v_gene: TRBV12-5
abundance: -
CDR3nt: TGTGCTAGTGGATCGACCGGGACACTCAACACTGAAGCTTTCTTT
CDR3aa: CASGSTGTLNTEAFF

d_gene: -
j_gene: TRBJ1-1
v_gene: TRBV7-2
abundance: -
CDR3nt: TGTGCCAGCACACCACAGGGTGGGAACACTGAAGCTTTCTTT
CDR3aa: CASTPQGGNTEAFF

d_gene: -
j_gene: TRBJ2-7
v_gene: TRBV11-2
abundance: -
CDR3nt: TGTGCCAGCAGCCCCGCGGGCGGACCAACCTCCTACGAGCAGTACTTC
CDR3aa: CASSPAGGPTSYEQYF

d_gene: -
j_gene: TRBJ2-2
v_gene: TRBV4-2
abundance: -
CDR3nt: TGTGCCAGCAGCCAAGAGCAGCGGAACACCGGGGAGCTGTTTTTT
CDR3aa: CASSQEQRNTGELFF

d_gene: TRBD1
j_gene: TRBJ1-6
v_gene: TRBV5-1
abundance: -
CDR3nt: TGCGCCAGCAGAGCGACAGGGGAGGGTTCACCCCTCCACTTT
CDR3aa: CASRATGEGSPLHF

d_gene: -
j_gene: TRBJ1-1
v_gene: TRBV7-9
abundance: -
CDR3nt: TGTGCCAGCAGCTCCCGAGACAAGAACACTGAAGCTTTCTTT
CDR3aa: CASSSRDKNTEAFF

d_gene: TRBD2
j_gene: TRBJ2-7
v_gene: TRBV30
abundance: -
CDR3nt: TGTGCCTGGCACCCCGGACTAGCGGGGTACGAGCAGTACTTC
CDR3aa: CAWHPGLAGYEQYF

d_gene: TRBD1
j_gene: TRBJ2-7
v_gene: TRBV7-6
abundance: -
CDR3nt: TGTGCCAGCAGCTTAGCGACCGGGACAGGGACCTACGAGCAGTACTTC
CDR3aa: CASSLATGTGTYEQYF

d_gene: -
j_gene: TRBJ1-1
v_gene: TRBV19
abundance: -
CDR3nt: TGTGCCAATAGTCACCTCAGGGGTGGCAAGCTGACTGAAGCTTTCTTT
CDR3aa: CANSHLRGGKLTEAFF

d_gene: -
j_gene: TRBJ2-2
v_gene: TRBV2
abundance: -
CDR3nt: TGTGCCAGCTCGGCGGAGAACACCGGGGAGCTGTTTTTT
CDR3aa: CASSAENTGELFF

d_gene: TRBD2
j_gene: TRBJ2-1
v_gene: TRBV28
abundance: few
CDR3nt: TGTGCCAGCAGTTCCGGGACTAACGACAATGAGCAGTTCTTC
CDR3aa: CASSSGTNDNEQFF